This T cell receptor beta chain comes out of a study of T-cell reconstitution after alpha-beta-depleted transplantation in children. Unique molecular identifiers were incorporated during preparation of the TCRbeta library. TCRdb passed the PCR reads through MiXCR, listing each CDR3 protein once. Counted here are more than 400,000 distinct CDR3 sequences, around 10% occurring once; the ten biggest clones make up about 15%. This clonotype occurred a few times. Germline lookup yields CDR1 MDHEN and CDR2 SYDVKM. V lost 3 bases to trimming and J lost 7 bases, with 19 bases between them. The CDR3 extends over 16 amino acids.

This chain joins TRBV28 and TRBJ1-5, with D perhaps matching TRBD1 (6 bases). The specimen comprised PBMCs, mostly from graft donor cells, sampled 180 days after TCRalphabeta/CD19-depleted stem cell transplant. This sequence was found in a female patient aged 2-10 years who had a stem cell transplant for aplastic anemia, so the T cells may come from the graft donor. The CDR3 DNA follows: TGTGCCAGCAGTTTGCGACAGGCGGGCCCCAGCCAGCCCCAGCATTTT. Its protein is CASSLRQAGPSQPQHF.